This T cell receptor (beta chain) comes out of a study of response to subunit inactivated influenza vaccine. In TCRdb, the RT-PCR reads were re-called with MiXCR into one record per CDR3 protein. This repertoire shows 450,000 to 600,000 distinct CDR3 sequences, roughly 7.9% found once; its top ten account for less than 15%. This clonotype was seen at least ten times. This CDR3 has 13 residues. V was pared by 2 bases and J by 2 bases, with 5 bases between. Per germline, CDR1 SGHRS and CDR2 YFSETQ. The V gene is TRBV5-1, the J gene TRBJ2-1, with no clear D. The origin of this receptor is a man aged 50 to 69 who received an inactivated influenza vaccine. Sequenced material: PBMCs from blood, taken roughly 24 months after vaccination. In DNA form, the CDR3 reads TGCGCCAGCAGCTTATTGGCCTACAATGAGCAGTTCTTC. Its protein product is CASSLLAYNEQFF.